The rows below give T cell receptor beta chains drawn from one sample of a study of blood T cell repertoires in COVID-19. The repertoire was sequenced with immunoSEQ multiplex PCR; TCRdb's copy has only in-frame clones and lacks some. The sample records around 200,000 clones, around 87% being singletons. Sample: peripheral blood. The receptors originated from a man in his fifties or sixties who had recovered from COVID-19. Each CDR3 is given without its conserved first and last residue. Fields, in order: V gene, J gene, CDR3 protein.

>TRBV7-9|TRBJ2-4
ASSLALAGLNIQY
>TRBV5-1|TRBJ1-1
ASSSGQGATRYTEAF
>TRBV28|TRBJ2-1
ASREGTSGREF
>TRBV6-5|TRBJ2-7
ASSSGRGREQY
>TRBV29-1|TRBJ1-2
SVELQGVPGYT
>TRBV7-2|TRBJ2-7
ASSSSGSGRAIEQY
>TRBV5-1|TRBJ1-4
ASSPVTGSTNEKLF
>TRBV27|TRBJ1-6
ASSRDRGNSPLH
>TRBV5-1|TRBJ1-6
ASGLQGDNSPLH
>TRBV11-2|TRBJ2-3
GAGGTDTQY
>TRBV5-1|TRBJ2-1
ASSSAGTSHNEQF
>TRBV5-4|TRBJ2-7
ASSLDRGTYEQY
>TRBV5-1|TRBJ2-3
ASSLVETGGPDTQY
>TRBV12-3/TRBV12-4|TRBJ1-1
ASSRQGPMEAF
>TRBV19|TRBJ1-4
ASSRGDGGEKLF
>TRBV30|TRBJ2-1
AWKDSYNEQF
>TRBV28|TRBJ1-1
ASSLLTGTLRAEAF
>TRBV7-3|TRBJ1-6
ASSLEGYSPLH
>TRBV28|TRBJ2-6
ASIQSSGANVLT
>TRBV28|TRBJ1-5
ASSAGVPSSHQPQH
>TRBV19|TRBJ1-1
ASSEQRNTEAF
>TRBV7-3|TRBJ2-1
ASSLGGSGTYNEQF
>TRBV30|TRBJ2-3
AWSASGDTQY
>TRBV28|TRBJ2-7
ASSPRLWSSYEQY
>TRBV5-1|TRBJ2-2
ASSQLDRGNGELF
>TRBV5-1|TRBJ2-3
ASSSRTASTDTQY
>TRBV5-4|TRBJ2-7
ASSLGLADYEQY
>TRBV4-3|TRBJ2-7
ASSPRTGDEQY
>TRBV15|TRBJ2-3
ATSRDSYTQY
>TRBV19|TRBJ1-3
ASRLQGNSGNTIY
>TRBV6-5|TRBJ1-5
ASSYGYGQPQH
>TRBV5-6|TRBJ1-4
ASSLLTGVGEKLF
>TRBV5-1|TRBJ1-1
ASRLGTGGMNTEAF
>TRBV4-2|TRBJ2-7
ASSQASGGSYLYEQY
>TRBV11-2|TRBJ2-7
ASSLDEPGQGAYEQY
>TRBV18|TRBJ1-5
ASSPRDSDQPQH
>TRBV10-1|TRBJ2-5
ASSSGAQETQY
>TRBV7-9|TRBJ1-2
ASSLESGPNYGYT
>TRBV5-1|TRBJ2-7
ASSFSGDPTYEQY
>TRBV28|TRBJ2-5
ASSLVAPETQY
>TRBV9|TRBJ2-5
ASSPGVLEETQY
>TRBV30|TRBJ1-4
AWSVLGTTTNEKLF
>TRBV7-2|TRBJ2-3
ASSLRGGREDTQY
>TRBV10-1|TRBJ2-1
ASSESELWRGRRGSGEQF
>TRBV7-9|TRBJ2-5
ASSLLAGEETQY
>TRBV7-3|TRBJ2-1
ASSLGTGFNNEQF
>TRBV7-7|TRBJ1-2
ASSVTRGYT
>TRBV6-4|TRBJ1-5
ASSPGQYQPQH
>TRBV5-1|TRBJ2-7
ASRMSSAYEQY
>TRBV6-6|TRBJ2-6
ASSLQGSGANVLT
>TRBV19|TRBJ2-3
ASTLRGASSTDTQY
>TRBV30|TRBJ2-3
AWATLGAAQY
>TRBV30|TRBJ2-6
AWKVAGGAGANVLT